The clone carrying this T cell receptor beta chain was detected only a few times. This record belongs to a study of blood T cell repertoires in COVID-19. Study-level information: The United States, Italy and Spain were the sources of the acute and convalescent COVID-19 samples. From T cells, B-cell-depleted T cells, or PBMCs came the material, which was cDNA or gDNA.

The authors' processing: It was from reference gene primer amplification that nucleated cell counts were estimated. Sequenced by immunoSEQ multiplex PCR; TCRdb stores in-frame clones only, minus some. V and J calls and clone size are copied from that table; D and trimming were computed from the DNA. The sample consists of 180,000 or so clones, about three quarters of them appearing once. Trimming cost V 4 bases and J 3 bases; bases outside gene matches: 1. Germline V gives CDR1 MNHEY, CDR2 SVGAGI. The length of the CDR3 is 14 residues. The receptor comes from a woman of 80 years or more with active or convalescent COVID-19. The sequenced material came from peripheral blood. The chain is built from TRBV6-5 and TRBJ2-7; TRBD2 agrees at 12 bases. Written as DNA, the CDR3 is TGTGCCAGCAGTTGGACTAGCGGGGACTACGAGCAGTACTTC. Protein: CASSWTSGDYEQYF.